One T cell receptor (beta chain) is described in this entry. Its antigen remains unknown. TCRdb's table, derived via immunoSEQ multiplex PCR, lists solely in-frame clones and lacks some. In the table there are around 18,000 clones, around 77% of which are singletons. This specimen comes from a study of T cells in narcolepsy. The wider study: Healthy controls were enrolled alongside patients with narcolepsy type 1 or type 2. Findings and limits, study-wide: Reportedly, autoreactive clonotypes were serially detected in patients' blood but not controls'. Autoreactive HCRT-specific and TRIB2-specific clonotypes were marked in same-patient CSF-versus-blood CD4+ comparisons.

CDR3 length equals 12 residues. CDR1 and CDR2 (germline): MRHNA, SNTAGT. V dropped 4 bases and J dropped 1 base, with 1 base sitting between them. The sample taken for sequencing was CD45RA- memory CD8+ T cells from PBMCs. This receptor was identified in a human donor with narcolepsy. The chain carries TRBV6-4 and TRBJ2-2, with D unclear. Here the CDR3 reads CASSGNTGELFF. Written as DNA, the CDR3 is TGTGCCAGCAGTGGGAACACCGGGGAGCTGTTTTTT.